This T cell receptor (beta chain) was sequenced for a study of human T cells and chemical hapten exposure. In the study overall: Researchers reported sensitizing a 2 cm by 2 cm upper inner arm skin site with 2% DPC. Patches with 0.01% DPC went on the upper back, and the tests were read at 6 days.

The study's findings and limits: Alopecia in the donors means their immune response may deviate from healthy people's.

As regards this clonotype: Antigen unknown.

As the library was built, unique molecular identifiers were attached to individual cDNA molecules. TCRdb analysed the RACE reads with MiXCR anew, one entry per CDR3 protein. The top ten clones hold 5% to 6% of a sample with a few hundred thousand distinct CDR3 sequences, about 6% of them seen once. Between the trimmed V and J ends, which lost 5 bases and 0 bases, there was a span of 13 bases. Per germline, CDR1 DFQATT and CDR2 SNEGSKA (reference sequence). The CDR3 contains 15 residues. Time point described: patch test 2, 6 weeks after DPC sensitization. Stated treatment: therapeutic diphenylcyclopropenone sensitization with weekly scalp DPC.

This chain uses TRBV20-1 with TRBJ2-2; possibly TRBD1 for D (6 bases). This receptor was obtained from a woman aged 18 to 35 with alopecia areata. Some clones in this sample may be carry-over from other donors' samples. The sequenced sample was whole blood, obtained in connection with sensitization to the hapten diphenylcyclopropenone (DPC). The CDR3 DNA reads TGCAGTGCTGTCCCCGGGACACCGAACACCGGGGAGCTGTTTTTT. Protein: CSAVPGTPNTGELFF.